This is a list of T cell receptor beta chains from one sample in a study of regulatory T cells in long-lasting Graves disease. TCRdb re-derived calls from the multiplex PCR reads in MiXCR, one entry per CDR3 protein. This table holds over 350,000 distinct CDR3 sequences, about 14% found once. In addition, the sample was reused for a study of T cells in Graves' hyperthyroidism and ophthalmopathy.

Specimen: peripheral blood mononuclear cells (PBMCs), collected at new diagnosis, from a patient treated with antithyroid drugs. The receptors derive from a woman in her fifties or sixties with Graves disease. CDR3s include the opening cysteine and the closing phenylalanine or tryptophan. Fields, in order: J gene, V gene, CDR3 length, clone size, D gene, CDR3 DNA, CDR3 protein. A D gene is named only where the DNA matches it firmly. Rows may omit the clone size; those that give it use once, few, many or a size class.

>TRBJ1-1|TRBV27|19|NA|TRBD1
TGTGCCAGCAGACCGAGACTTTTTACAGGGGAAAACATGAACACTGAAGCTTTCTTT
CASRPRLFTGENMNTEAFF
>TRBJ2-7|TRBV28|12|NA|NA
TGTGCCAGTGGGACACCAATTTACGAGCAGTACTTC
CASGTPIYEQYF
>TRBJ1-1|TRBV10-3|14|many|TRBD1
TGTGCCATCAGGGGGGACAGGGGGTTCACTGAAGCTTTCTTT
CAIRGDRGFTEAFF
>TRBJ2-1|TRBV7-9|14|many|TRBD2
TGTGCCAGCAGCTTCCGACTAGCGGGAGTAGAGCAGTTCTTC
CASSFRLAGVEQFF
>TRBJ1-4|TRBV28|14|many|NA
TGTGCCAGCAGTCCCGGGACACTGAATGAAAAACTGTTTTTT
CASSPGTLNEKLFF
>TRBJ2-1|TRBV10-3|19|many|TRBD2
TGTGCCATCAGAGGGTCGACTAGCGGGAGGGCCGTGCCCTACAATGAGCAGTTCTTC
CAIRGSTSGRAVPYNEQFF
>TRBJ1-2|TRBV24-1|20|NA|TRBD1
TGTGCCACCAGTGATGGACGGATCGGGACAGGGCCTGGGACTAACTATGGCTACACCTTC
CATSDGRIGTGPGTNYGYTF
>TRBJ2-7|TRBV27|15|many|TRBD2
TGTGCCAGCAGAAAACTAGCGGGAGGGCACCACGAGCAGTACTTC
CASRKLAGGHHEQYF
>TRBJ2-5|TRBV12-3/TRBV12-4|15|many|NA
TGTGCCAGCAGCTCCGGGACCCCTCGTATTGAGACCCAGTACTTC
CASSSGTPRIETQYF
>TRBJ2-7|TRBV20-1|14|NA|NA
TGCAGTGCTAAGCCCGGGAGGGGGCTCTACGAGCAGTACTTC
CSAKPGRGLYEQYF
>TRBJ2-5|TRBV27|16|many|TRBD2
TGTGCCAGCAGTTTAGGGACTAGCGGGAGTTTGGAGACCCAGTACTTC
CASSLGTSGSLETQYF
>TRBJ2-2|TRBV27|16|many|NA
TGTGCCAGCAGTGCCTCCCTTACAGTAGCCACCGGGGAGCTGTTTTTT
CASSASLTVATGELFF
>TRBJ2-3|TRBV30|14|many|NA
TGTGCCGCCTCGGGCGGGCGAAGCACAGATACGCAGTATTTT
CAASGGRSTDTQYF
>TRBJ2-7|TRBV6-1|18|many|TRBD2
TGTGCCAGCAGCCCCCGGGGTGGTGGACTAGCGGACGCCTACGAGCAGTACTTC
CASSPRGGGLADAYEQYF
>TRBJ2-3|TRBV18|16|many|TRBD1
TGTGCCAGCTCACCAAGGACAGGGGCCGTTCGGGATACGCAGTATTTT
CASSPRTGAVRDTQYF
>TRBJ2-1|TRBV14|16|NA|NA
TGTGCCAGCAGCCAAGAAGGCGGACGGCTTTACAATGAGCAGTTCTTC
CASSQEGGRLYNEQFF
>TRBJ1-2|TRBV9|14|many|TRBD1
TGTGCCAGCAGCGGCCAGACAGGGGTCTATGGCTACACCTTC
CASSGQTGVYGYTF
>TRBJ2-1|TRBV9|15|many|NA
TGTGCCAGCAGCGGCAGAGAGCTCTCCTACAATGAGCAGTTCTTC
CASSGRELSYNEQFF
>TRBJ2-1|TRBV28|14|many|TRBD2
TGTGCCTCCAGATTTGCGGGAGGGCCTCCCCAGCAGTTCTTC
CASRFAGGPPQQFF
>TRBJ1-2|TRBV7-9|13|many|NA
TGTGCCAGCAGTTGGGGACAAAACTATGGCTACACCTTC
CASSWGQNYGYTF
>TRBJ1-1|TRBV27|16|NA|TRBD1
TGTGCCAGCAGGCCCGGGACAGGGGGTGGAGGTACTGAAGCTTTCTTT
CASRPGTGGGGTEAFF
>TRBJ1-1|TRBV7-9|15|many|TRBD1
TGTGCCAGCAGCCGGGGACAGGCGGGGAACACTGAAGCTTTCTTT
CASSRGQAGNTEAFF
>TRBJ2-7|TRBV28|15|many|NA
TGTGCCAGCAGTTTGGGGGAACTTCCCCCTATAGAGCAGTACTTC
CASSLGELPPIEQYF
>TRBJ1-1|TRBV20-1|16|few|TRBD1
TGCAGTGCTAGAGATAGCGGGACAGGGGGCTTTGCTGAAGCTTTCTTT
CSARDSGTGGFAEAFF